One and the same sample provided the 14 T cell receptor beta chains below, sequenced in a study of blood T cell repertoires in COVID-19. Measured with immunoSEQ multiplex PCR; TCRdb has only the in-frame clones, and not every one. The data show about 350,000 clones, around nine tenths seen once. The sequenced sample consisted of peripheral blood. These receptors were taken from a woman in her 70s with COVID-19, enrolled during active disease.

CDR3 nucleotides: TGTGCCAGCAGCCTTACGGGTCGAGTGAATGAAAAACTGTTTTTT. Amino acids: CASSLTGRVNEKLFF. This chain links TRBV5-5 with TRBJ1-4; D is ambiguous. The V gene lost 4 bases and the J gene lost 5 bases, with 15 bases spanning the gap. The CDR3 extends over 15 amino acids. CDR1 is SGHKS, CDR2 YYEKEE, per germline (reference sequence).

This chain connects TRBV5-1 to TRBJ1-4; possibly TRBD1 for D (6 bases). Trimming removed 0 bases at V and 5 bases at J, with 20 bases between. This CDR3 comprises 18 residues. Germline loops: CDR1 SGHRS, CDR2 YFSETQ. CDR3: CASSLGLSLDSRNEKLFF. The CDR3 nucleotides are TGCGCCAGCAGCTTGGGCTTATCTCTGGACAGCAGAAATGAAAAACTGTTTTTT.

The genes are TRBV30 and TRBJ2-7; tentative D call: TRBD1 (6 bases). Between the trimmed V and J ends, which lost 1 base and 10 bases, there was a span of 11 bases. The CDR3 is made up of 11 amino acids. Germline V gives CDR1 GTSNPN, CDR2 SVGIG (reference sequence). CDR3 DNA: TGTGCCTGGAGTGACCGGACAGCTCAGTACTTC. It is translated as CAWSDRTAQYF. Full variable domain (missing parts from reference TRBV30 and TRBJ2-7): SQTIHQWPATLVQPVGSPLSLECTVEGTSNPNLYWYRQAAGRGLQLLFYSVGIGQISSEVPQNLSASRPQDRQFILSSKKLLLSDSGFYLCAWSDRTAQYFGPGTRLTVT.

The chain combines TRBV4-1 with TRBJ2-7; TRBD1 is a possible D gene (7 bases). The CDR3 loop spans 13 amino acids. Trimming pared 4 bases from V and 3 bases from J, leaving 10 bases between. CDR1 is MGHRA and CDR2 is YSYEKL in the germline V gene. CDR3 nucleotide sequence: TGCGCCAGCAGCCTCCAGGGGGGCTACGAGCAGTACTTC. This gives the protein CASSLQGGYEQYF.

The V and J genes are TRBV19 and TRBJ1-2, with TRBD1 matching over 7 bases. Germline V gives CDR1 LNHDA, CDR2 SQIVND (reference sequence). J was trimmed by 1 base and V by 7 bases; bases with no gene match: 9. This CDR3 has 15 amino acids. The CDR3 DNA is TGTGCCAGTACCCCCGGACAGGTCTTTAACTATGGCTACACCTTC. Translation gives CASTPGQVFNYGYTF.

The V and J genes are TRBV6-5 and TRBJ1-2; D is perhaps TRBD1 (5 bases). The ends were cut back, 5 bases at V and 5 bases at J, with 9 bases in the middle. CDR1 is MNHEY and CDR2 is SVGAGI in the germline V gene. This CDR3 is 12 amino acids long. CDR3 in DNA: TGTGCCAGCAGTCAGACAGATTATGGCTACACCTTC. Translation gives CASSQTDYGYTF.

This chain joins TRBV29-1 and TRBJ2-5, with D possibly matching TRBD1 (5 bases). Trimming removed 2 bases at V and 3 bases at J, with 7 bases between. CDR3 length equals 12 residues. Germline CDR1 SQVTM, CDR2 ANQGSEA. For the CDR3, the DNA is TGCAGCGTTGAACAGGGAAAAGAGACCCAGTACTTC. Translating gives CSVEQGKETQYF.

V and J are TRBV27 and TRBJ2-4, with TRBD1 identical over 9 bases. The V gene's germline CDR1 is MNHEY and CDR2 SMNVEV (reference sequence). The V gene end was trimmed by 5 bases and the J gene end by 4 bases; junction bases not matched to a gene: 6. This CDR3 has 15 amino acids. The CDR3 reads CASSPDRGPKNIQYF. In DNA form, the CDR3 reads TGTGCCAGCAGTCCGGACAGGGGCCCGAAAAACATTCAGTACTTC.

The chain is built from TRBV5-6 and TRBJ1-2; 7 positions match TRBD1. CDR3 length: 17 residues. J lost 1 base, V lost 0 bases, and 9 bases had no gene match. Germline V lookup: CDR1 SGHDT, CDR2 YYEEEE. CDR3 amino acids: CASSLGRGQSLNYGYTF. The CDR3 nucleotides are TGTGCCAGCAGCTTGGGAAGGGGACAGTCCCTTAACTATGGCTACACCTTC.

V usage is TRBV6-6 and J usage is TRBJ1-1; a weak D match, TRBD1 (5 bases). The germline V gene has CDR1 MNHNY and CDR2 SVGAGI (reference sequence). V was cut by 6 bases and J by 1 base, with 15 bases left in between. CDR3 size: 15 residues. CDR3 protein: CASRLPGTSNTEAFF. The CDR3 DNA is TGTGCCAGCAGGCTCCCAGGGACTTCGAACACTGAAGCTTTCTTT.

The V and J genes are TRBV27 and TRBJ2-7, with TRBD1 matching 10 bases. The J segment lost 2 bases and the V segment lost 6 bases, leaving 10 bases of the junction unmatched. Germline values: CDR1 MNHEY, CDR2 SMNVEV (reference sequence). The CDR3 runs to 16 residues. The CDR3 sequence is CASRKARDRGTYEQYF. CDR3 in DNA: TGTGCCAGCAGAAAGGCCCGGGACAGGGGAACCTACGAGCAGTACTTC.

The chain has TRBV30 and TRBJ2-3; 10 bases map to TRBD2. This CDR3 spans 17 amino acids. Germline V gives CDR1 GTSNPN, CDR2 SVGIG (reference sequence). Germline trimming cut 0 bases from V and 3 bases from J; bases unmatched to any gene: 9. The CDR3 is CAWSVLAAGGPTDTQYF. DNA for the CDR3: TGTGCCTGGAGTGTACTGGCAGCGGGGGGGCCGACAGATACGCAGTATTTT.

This chain joins TRBV30 and TRBJ2-3; D is possibly TRBD2 (5 bases). Germline V gene data show CDR1 as GTSNPN and CDR2 as SVGIG (reference sequence). The V end was cut by 8 bases, the J end by 1 base, with 7 bases between. The CDR3 has 11 amino acids. CDR3 nucleotides: TGTGCCAGGACTGGCACAGATACGCAGTATTTT. Translated: CARTGTDTQYF.

The CDR3 nucleotides read TGTGCCAGCAGCTCCCTCCTGGGCGAACAGTTCTTC. As protein: CASSSLLGEQFF. The chain employs TRBV7-2 and TRBJ2-1; no firm D call. This CDR3 has 12 amino acids. Germline V CDR1 and CDR2: SGHTA, FQGNSA. V was cut by 4 bases and J by 13 bases, with 14 bases left in between.